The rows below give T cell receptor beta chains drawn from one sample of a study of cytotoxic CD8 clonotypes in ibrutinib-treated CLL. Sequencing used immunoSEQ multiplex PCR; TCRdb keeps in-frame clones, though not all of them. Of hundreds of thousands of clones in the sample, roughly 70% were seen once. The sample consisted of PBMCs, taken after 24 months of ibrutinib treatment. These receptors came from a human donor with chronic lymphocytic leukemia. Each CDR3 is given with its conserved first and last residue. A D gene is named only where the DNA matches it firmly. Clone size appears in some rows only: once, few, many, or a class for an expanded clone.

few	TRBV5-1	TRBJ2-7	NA	CASSGAVYEQYF	TGCGCCAGCAGTGGCGCGGTATACGAGCAGTACTTC
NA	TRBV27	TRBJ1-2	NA	CASTSPSAGNYGYTF	TGTGCCAGCACAAGCCCGTCCGCGGGTAACTATGGCTACACCTTC
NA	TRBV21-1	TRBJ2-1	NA	CASSKPQGLAFNEQFF	TGTGCCAGCAGCAAACCCCAAGGACTAGCCTTCAATGAGCAGTTCTTC
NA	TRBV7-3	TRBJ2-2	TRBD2	CASSFAPVGEGRYTGELFF	TGTGCCAGCAGCTTCGCCCCGGTGGGGGAGGGCCGCTACACCGGGGAGCTGTTTTTT
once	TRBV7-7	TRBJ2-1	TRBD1	CASSPGQSGEQFF	TGTGCTAGCAGCCCGGGACAGTCGGGTGAGCAGTTCTTC
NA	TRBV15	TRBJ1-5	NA	CATSKAGLSNQPQHF	TGTGCCACCAGCAAGGCAGGGTTAAGCAATCAGCCCCAGCATTTT
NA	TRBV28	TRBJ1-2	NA	CASSLSRRANTF	TGTGCCAGCAGTTTAAGCCGCAGGGCCAACACCTTC
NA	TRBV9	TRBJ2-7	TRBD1	CASSPQGGSYEQYF	TGTGCCAGCAGCCCACAGGGGGGCTCTTACGAGCAGTACTTC
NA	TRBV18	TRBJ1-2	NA	CASSLLGGDGYTF	TGTGCCAGCTCACTTCTCGGAGGGGATGGCTACACCTTC
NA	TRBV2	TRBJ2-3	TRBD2	CASSDVLTGGSTDTQYF	TGTGCCAGCAGTGACGTCTTGACGGGAGGGAGCACAGATACGCAGTATTTT
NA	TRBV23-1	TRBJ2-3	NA	CASSSPWDDYTSTDTQYF	TGCGCCAGCAGCTCCCCCTGGGATGACTACACTAGCACAGATACGCAGTATTTT
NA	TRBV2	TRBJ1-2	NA	CASSEAGTGKYGYTF	TGTGCCAGCAGTGAAGCCGGTACAGGGAAATATGGCTACACCTTC
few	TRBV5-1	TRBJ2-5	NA	CASSHNQVSAQETQYF	TGCGCCAGCAGCCATAACCAAGTGAGCGCGCAAGAGACCCAGTACTTC
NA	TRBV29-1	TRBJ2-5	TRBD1	CSVEGRQGQRSQYF	TGCAGCGTTGAGGGGCGACAGGGTCAAAGGTCCCAGTACTTC
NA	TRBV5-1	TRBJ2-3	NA	CASSLLLGGSADTQYF	TGCGCCAGCAGCTTGTTACTAGGGGGGAGTGCAGATACGCAGTATTTT
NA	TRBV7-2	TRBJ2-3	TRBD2	CASSRVASGKDTQYF	TGTGCCAGCAGCCGCGTGGCTAGCGGGAAGGATACGCAGTATTTT
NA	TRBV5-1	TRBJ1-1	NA	CASSLLQNTEAFF	TGCGCCAGCAGCTTGCTACAGAACACTGAAGCTTTCTTT
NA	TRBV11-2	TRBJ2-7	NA	CASSWKNYEQYF	TGTGCCAGCAGCTGGAAGAACTACGAGCAGTACTTC
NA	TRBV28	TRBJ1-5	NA	CASRRGGEGNQPQHF	TGTGCCAGCAGGCGTGGGGGGGAGGGCAATCAGCCCCAGCATTTT
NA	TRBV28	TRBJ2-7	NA	CASSLTGSHEQYF	TGTGCCAGCAGTCTTACTGGGTCCCACGAGCAGTACTTC
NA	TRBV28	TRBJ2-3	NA	CASSGTGGGTDTQYF	TGTGCCAGCAGTGGAACCGGTGGGGGCACAGATACGCAGTATTTT
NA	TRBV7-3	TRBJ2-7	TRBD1	CASGGGQGHTEQYF	TGTGCCAGCGGAGGGGGACAGGGGCATACCGAGCAGTACTTC
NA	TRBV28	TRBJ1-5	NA	CASSFHENQPQHF	TGTGCCAGCAGTTTCCACGAGAATCAGCCCCAGCATTTT
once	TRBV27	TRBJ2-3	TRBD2	CASRGYGTSGRRGTDTQYF	TGTGCCAGCAGGGGTTACGGGACTAGCGGGAGGAGAGGCACAGATACGCAGTATTTT
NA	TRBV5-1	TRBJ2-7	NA	CASSYYWSTKYYEQYF	TGCGCCAGCAGCTACTATTGGTCTACAAAATACTACGAGCAGTACTTC
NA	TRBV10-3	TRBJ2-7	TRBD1	CAIRGQQNEQYF	TGTGCCATCAGGGGACAGCAGAACGAGCAGTACTTC
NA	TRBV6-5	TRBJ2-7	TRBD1	CASSGTGFLSYEQYF	TGTGCCAGCAGCGGGACAGGGTTCCTTTCCTACGAGCAGTACTTC
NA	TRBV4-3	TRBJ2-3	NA	CASSQVPANTDTQYF	TGCGCCAGCAGCCAAGTTCCCGCCAACACAGATACGCAGTATTTT
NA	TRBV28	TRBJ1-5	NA	CASSLGTGARQPQHF	TGTGCCAGCAGTTTAGGCACGGGGGCCCGACAGCCCCAGCATTTT
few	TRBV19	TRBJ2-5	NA	CASSILGGKETQYF	TGTGCCAGTAGTATATTGGGCGGGAAGGAGACCCAGTACTTC
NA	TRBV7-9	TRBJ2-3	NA	CASSLSLGAGDTQYF	TGTGCCAGCAGCTTATCACTGGGGGCCGGAGATACGCAGTATTTT
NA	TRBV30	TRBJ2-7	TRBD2	CALKRGSSYEQYF	TGTGCCTTAAAGCGGGGAAGCTCCTACGAGCAGTACTTC
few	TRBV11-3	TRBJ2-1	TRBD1	CASSPGQASYNEQFF	TGTGCCAGCAGCCCCGGACAGGCCTCCTACAATGAGCAGTTCTTC
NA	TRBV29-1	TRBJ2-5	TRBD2	CSAEYMGGSSETQYF	TGCAGCGCCGAATACATGGGAGGGAGCTCAGAGACCCAGTACTTC
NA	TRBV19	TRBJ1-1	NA	CASSIFMGGSNTEAFF	TGTGCCAGTAGTATTTTCATGGGAGGATCCAACACTGAAGCTTTCTTT
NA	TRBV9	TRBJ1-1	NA	CASSPTLGQSEAFF	TGTGCCAGCAGCCCGACCCTTGGACAATCTGAAGCTTTCTTT
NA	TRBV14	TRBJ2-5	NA	CASSQAQGGPRETQYF	TGTGCCAGCAGCCAAGCTCAGGGGGGACCCCGGGAGACCCAGTACTTC
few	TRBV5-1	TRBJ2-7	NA	CASSLVSAYEQYF	TGCGCCAGCAGCTTGGTGTCAGCTTACGAGCAGTACTTC
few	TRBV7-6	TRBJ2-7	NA	CASSLERDSSYEQYF	TGTGCCAGCAGCTTAGAGCGAGACAGCTCCTACGAGCAGTACTTC
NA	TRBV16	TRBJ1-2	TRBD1	CASSQSGQGAYGYTF	TGTGCCAGCAGCCAATCGGGACAGGGAGCTTATGGCTACACCTTC
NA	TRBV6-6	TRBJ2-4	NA	CASAPVGGSAKNIQYF	TGTGCCAGCGCCCCCGTGGGGGGCTCTGCCAAAAACATTCAGTACTTC
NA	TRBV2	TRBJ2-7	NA	CASSEQELLSYEQYF	TGTGCCAGCAGTGAACAGGAGTTACTCTCCTACGAGCAGTACTTC
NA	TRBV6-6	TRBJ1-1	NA	CASSPGSTEAFF	TGTGCCAGCAGCCCCGGATCTACTGAAGCTTTCTTT
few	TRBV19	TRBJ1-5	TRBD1	CASSPGQGGQPQHF	TGTGCCAGTAGTCCAGGACAGGGCGGGCAGCCCCAGCATTTT
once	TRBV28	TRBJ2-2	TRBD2	CASSSPGPRYLAGGPGELFF	TGTGCCAGCAGTTCCCCAGGGCCTAGGTACCTAGCGGGAGGGCCCGGGGAGCTGTTTTTT
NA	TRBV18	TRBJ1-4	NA	CASSYGRVPTNEKLFF	TGTGCCAGCTCATACGGACGGGTACCAACTAATGAAAAACTGTTTTTT
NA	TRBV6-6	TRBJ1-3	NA	CASSPRRAATGNTIYF	TGTGCCAGCAGTCCACGTCGGGCGGCAACTGGAAACACCATATATTTT
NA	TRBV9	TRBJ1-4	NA	CASSVGGGTANEKLFF	TGTGCCAGCAGCGTAGGGGGCGGGACGGCTAATGAAAAACTGTTTTTT